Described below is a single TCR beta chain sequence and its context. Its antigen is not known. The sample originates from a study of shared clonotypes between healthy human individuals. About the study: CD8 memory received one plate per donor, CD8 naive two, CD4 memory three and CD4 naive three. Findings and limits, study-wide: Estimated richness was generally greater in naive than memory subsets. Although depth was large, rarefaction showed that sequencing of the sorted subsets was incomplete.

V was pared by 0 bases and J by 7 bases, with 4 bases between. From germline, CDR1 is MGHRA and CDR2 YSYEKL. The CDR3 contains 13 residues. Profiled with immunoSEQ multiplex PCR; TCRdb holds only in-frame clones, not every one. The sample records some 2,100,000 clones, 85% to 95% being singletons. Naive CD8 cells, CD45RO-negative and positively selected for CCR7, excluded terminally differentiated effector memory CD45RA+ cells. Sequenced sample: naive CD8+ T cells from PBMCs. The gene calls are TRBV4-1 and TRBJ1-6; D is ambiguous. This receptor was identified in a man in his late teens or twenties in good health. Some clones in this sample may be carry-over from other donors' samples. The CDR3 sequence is CASSQEENSPLHF. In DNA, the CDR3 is TGCGCCAGCAGCCAAGAAGAGAATTCACCCCTCCACTTT.